The clone carrying this T cell receptor beta chain occurred many times. This sample was taken from a study of blood T cell repertoires in COVID-19. Some clones are missing from TCRdb's copy, which holds only in-frame ones; the method was immunoSEQ multiplex PCR. The sample lists 150,000 to 200,000 clones, approximately 82% seen once, with roughly 15% in the top ten. Germline V gives CDR1 SGHRS, CDR2 YFSETQ. CDR3 length: 13 residues. Trimming shortened V by 3 bases and J by 0 bases, and 3 bases separated the two germline ends. The source is a man in his fifties who had recovered from COVID-19. Sequences were obtained from PBMCs or T cells enriched from blood (not recorded which). The J gene is TRBJ2-2, the V gene TRBV5-1; D not certain. CDR3 nucleotide sequence: TGCGCCAGCAGCTCCGCGAACACCGGGGAGCTGTTTTTT. It codes for CASSSANTGELFF.